Listed here is a single T cell receptor beta chain. This sample is part of a study of blood T cell repertoires in COVID-19. CDR3 length: 13 residues. V was clipped by 3 bases and J by 2 bases, with 7 bases between them. In germline, CDR1 is SGHTA, CDR2 FQGNSA. The protocol was immunoSEQ multiplex PCR, while the TCRdb copy is restricted to in-frame clones and leaves out a portion. The repertoire holds under 80,000 clones, with almost 85% as singletons. Sequencing input: peripheral blood. The chain uses TRBV7-2 and TRBJ2-5; D gene uncertain. This TCR derives from a man aged 50 to 60 with acute or convalescent COVID-19. This CDR3 reads CASSFILQETQYF. The DNA of the CDR3 is TGTGCCAGCAGCTTTATCTTGCAAGAGACCCAGTACTTC.